This T cell receptor beta chain originates from a study of identical twins' blood T cells. The CDR3 consists of 12 residues. Germline CDR1 and CDR2: SQVTM and ANQGSEA. Deletions cut 4 bases from V and 4 bases from J, with 10 bases between. TCRdb reprocessed the 5' RACE reads with MiXCR, giving one entry per CDR3 protein. Of 350,000 to 400,000 distinct CDR3 sequences listed, 28% were seen once; the top ten hold more than 5.5%. This clonotype appeared a few times. Sequences were obtained from PBMCs. The receptor's source is a woman aged 18 to 49 in good health. The chain employs TRBV29-1 and TRBJ1-2; unclear D gene. CDR3 sequence (DNA): TGCAGCGTTGCAGAGGGCGCCTATGGCTACACCTTC. Translated, it gives CSVAEGAYGYTF.